This T cell receptor beta chain was found in a study of T cells in Graves' hyperthyroidism and ophthalmopathy. TCR beta CDR3 regions were amplified from RNA transcripts. When the TCR CDR3 underwent first-round RT-PCR, the HTBI primer set was used. TCRdb re-called the multiplex PCR reads through MiXCR, storing one row per CDR3 protein. Of 480,000 or so distinct CDR3 sequences in the sample, about 46% are singletons; the top ten hold about 43%. V lost 7 bases to trimming and J lost 8 bases; unmatched junction nucleotides: 10. The CDR3 consists of 15 residues. Germline loops: CDR1 WSHSY, CDR2 SAAADI. Material: peripheral blood or thyroid tissue (not recorded which). The receptor's source is an adult woman with Graves' disease, either hyperthyroidism or ophthalmopathy (not recorded which). This chain uses TRBV10-2 with TRBJ2-1, with TRBD2 matching 11 bases. The DNA of the CDR3 is TGCGCCAGCACAAAAGGGCTAGCGGGAGGATATGAGCAGTTCTTC. It translates to CASTKGLAGGYEQFF.